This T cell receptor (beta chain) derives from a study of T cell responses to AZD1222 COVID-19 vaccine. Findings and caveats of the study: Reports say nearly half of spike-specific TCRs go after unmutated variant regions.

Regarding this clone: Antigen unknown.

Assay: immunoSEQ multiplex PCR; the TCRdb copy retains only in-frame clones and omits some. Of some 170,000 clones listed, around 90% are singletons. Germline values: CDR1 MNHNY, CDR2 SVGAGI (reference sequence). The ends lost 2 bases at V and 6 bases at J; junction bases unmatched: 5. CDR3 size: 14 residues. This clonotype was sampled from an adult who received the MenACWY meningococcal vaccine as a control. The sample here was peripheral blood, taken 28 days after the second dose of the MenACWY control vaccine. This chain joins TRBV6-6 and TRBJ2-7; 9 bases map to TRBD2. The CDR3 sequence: CASSYVPSGTEQYF. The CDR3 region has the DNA TGTGCCAGCAGTTACGTCCCTAGCGGGACCGAGCAGTACTTC.